A single sample is the source of the 8 T cell receptor beta chains below, sequenced in a study of T-cell reconstitution after alpha-beta-depleted transplantation in children. Using unique molecular identifiers, the investigators prepared the TCRbeta library. TCRdb processed the PCR reads anew with MiXCR; each CDR3 protein has one entry. Among approximately 640,000 distinct CDR3 sequences listed, about 15% were seen once. The sample consisted of PBMCs from the stem cell graft donor, taken from the stem cell graft. The receptor set was obtained from a human donor who donated a stem cell graft to a child with acute myeloid leukemia.

In its sample, this clonotype was seen many times. The chain employs TRBV20-1 and TRBJ2-7; TRBD1 agrees at 9 bases. The CDR3 extends over 14 amino acids. The J segment lost 5 bases and the V segment lost 4 bases, leaving 9 bases of the junction unmatched. In germline, CDR1 is DFQATT, CDR2 SNEGSKA (reference sequence). The CDR3 spells CSANRGPIGNEQYV. CDR3 nucleotide sequence: TGCAGTGCTAACAGGGGGCCCATTGGGAACGAGCAGTACGTC.

Remarks on this clonotype: The germline gene is not matched at one end of the junction; a read error may be the cause. V gene TRBV30 combines with J gene TRBJ1-1; D gene uncertain. This CDR3 has 13 residues. CDR1 and CDR2 (germline): GTSNPN, SVGIG (reference sequence). In nucleotides, the CDR3 is TGTCCCTGGCAAAACGGGCTTGACACTGAAGCTTTCTTT. Protein product: CPWQNGLDTEAFF.

This clonotype turned up a few times. The gene calls are TRBV7-2 and TRBJ2-3, with TRBD2 matching 9 bases. This CDR3 has 15 amino acids. With 6 bases clipped from V and 2 bases from J, the junction kept 6 bases outside the gene matches. Germline V gives CDR1 SGHTA, CDR2 FQGNSA. The CDR3 DNA reads as TGTGCCAGCAGGCGCCTAGCGGGGACCACAGATACGCAGTATTTT. Encoded protein: CASRRLAGTTDTQYF.

The chain has TRBV10-3 and TRBJ2-1, with D maybe TRBD2 (6 bases). Germline lookup yields CDR1 ENHRY and CDR2 SYGVKD. Deletions cut 4 bases from V and 5 bases from J, with 30 bases between. The CDR3 spans 20 residues. Written as DNA, the CDR3 is TGTGCCATCAGTGGGGTTGAAACAGGAGGGACGGAGAATGGGGACAATGAGCAGTTCTTC. Translated, it gives CAISGVETGGTENGDNEQFF.

The rearrangement joins TRBV6-5 to TRBJ1-5, with 8 nucleotides matching TRBD1. The CDR3 extends over 16 amino acids. V shed 2 bases, J shed 2 bases, and the junction held 5 bases outside the gene matches. Germline V CDR1 and CDR2: MNHEY, SVGAGI. The chain's CDR3 is CASSYPLQGGNQPQHF. Written as DNA, the CDR3 is TGTGCCAGCAGTTACCCCCTACAGGGGGGCAATCAGCCCCAGCATTTT.

This clonotype was seen more than once but under ten times. The V and J genes are TRBV7-6 and TRBJ1-1; D possibly corresponds to TRBD1 (6 bases). This CDR3 has 15 residues. The V gene's germline CDR1 is SGHVS and CDR2 FNYEAQ. V was cut by 3 bases and J by 5 bases, with 16 bases left in between. CDR3 DNA: TGTGCCAGCAGCTTTCAAGGGGGGCTAGGGACTGAAGCTTTCTTT. Translating gives CASSFQGGLGTEAFF.

The chain's CDR3 is CASGQNSNQPQHF. In DNA, the CDR3 is TGTGCCAGCGGACAGAATAGCAATCAGCCCCAGCATTTT. The chain combines TRBV2 with TRBJ1-5, with TRBD1 as a possible D gene (6 bases). Per germline, CDR1 SNHLY and CDR2 FYNNEI. V lost 8 bases to trimming and J lost 0 bases, with 8 bases between them. This CDR3 comprises 13 residues.

This clonotype was found a few times. The chain combines TRBV6-1 with TRBJ2-1, with TRBD2 matching over 8 bases. J was trimmed by 5 bases and V by 6 bases; bases with no gene match: 6. The CDR3 is made up of 14 amino acids. CDR1 MNHNS and CDR2 SASEGT come from the germline V gene. The chain's CDR3 is CASSVAGWNNEQFF. Here the CDR3 DNA reads TGTGCCAGCAGCGTAGCGGGGTGGAACAATGAGCAGTTCTTC.